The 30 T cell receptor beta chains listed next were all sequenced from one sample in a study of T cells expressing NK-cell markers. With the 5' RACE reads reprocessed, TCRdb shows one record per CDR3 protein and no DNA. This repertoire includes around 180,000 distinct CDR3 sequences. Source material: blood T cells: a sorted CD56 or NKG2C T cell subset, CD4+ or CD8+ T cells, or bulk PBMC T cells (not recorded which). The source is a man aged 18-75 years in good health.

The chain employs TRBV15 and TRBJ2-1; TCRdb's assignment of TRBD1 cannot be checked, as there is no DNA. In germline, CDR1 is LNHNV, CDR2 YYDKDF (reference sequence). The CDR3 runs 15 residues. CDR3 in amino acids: CATSAGTRSYNEQFF.

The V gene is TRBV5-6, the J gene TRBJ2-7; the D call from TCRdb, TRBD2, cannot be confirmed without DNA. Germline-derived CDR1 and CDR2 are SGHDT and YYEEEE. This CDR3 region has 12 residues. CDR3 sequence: CASSLSGYGQYF.

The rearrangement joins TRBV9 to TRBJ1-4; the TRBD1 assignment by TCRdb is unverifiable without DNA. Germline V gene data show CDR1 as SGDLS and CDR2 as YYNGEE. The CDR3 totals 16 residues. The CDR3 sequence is CASSGGHVATNEKLFF.

The CDR3 spells CASSQGGEQFF. The gene calls are TRBV14 and TRBJ2-1. This CDR3 is built from 11 residues. Germline V CDR1 and CDR2: SGHDN, FVKESK.

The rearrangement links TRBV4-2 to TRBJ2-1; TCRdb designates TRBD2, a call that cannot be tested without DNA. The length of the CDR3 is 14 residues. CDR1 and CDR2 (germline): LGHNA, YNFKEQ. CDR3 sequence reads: CASSQVEAGNEQFF.

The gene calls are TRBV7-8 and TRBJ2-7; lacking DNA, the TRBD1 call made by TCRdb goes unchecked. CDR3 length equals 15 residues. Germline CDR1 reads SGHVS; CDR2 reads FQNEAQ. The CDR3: CASSLYRDRVSEQYF. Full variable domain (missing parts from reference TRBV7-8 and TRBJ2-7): GAGVSQSPRYKVAKRGQDVALRCDPISGHVSLFWYQQALGQGPEFLTYFQNEAQLDKSGLPSDRFFAERPEGSVSTLKIQRTQQEDSAVYLCASSLYRDRVSEQYFGPGTRLTVT.

CDR3 in amino acids: CASRRDRGPLNEQFF. J is TRBJ2-1 and V is TRBV27; lacking DNA, the TRBD1 call made by TCRdb goes unchecked. Germline V gene data show CDR1 as MNHEY and CDR2 as SMNVEV (reference sequence). The CDR3 loop spans 15 amino acids.

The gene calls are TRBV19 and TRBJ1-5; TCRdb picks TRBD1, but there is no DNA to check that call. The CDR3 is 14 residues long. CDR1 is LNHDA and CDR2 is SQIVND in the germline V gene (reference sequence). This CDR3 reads CASRDRVRNQPQHF.

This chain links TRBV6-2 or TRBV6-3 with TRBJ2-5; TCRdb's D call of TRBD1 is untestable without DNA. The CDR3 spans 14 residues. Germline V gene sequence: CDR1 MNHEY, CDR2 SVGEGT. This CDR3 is CASTDEGLEETQYF.

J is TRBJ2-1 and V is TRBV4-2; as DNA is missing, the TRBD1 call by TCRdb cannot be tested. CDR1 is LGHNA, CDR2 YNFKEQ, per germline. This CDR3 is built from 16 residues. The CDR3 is CASSQEAGQPNNEQFF.

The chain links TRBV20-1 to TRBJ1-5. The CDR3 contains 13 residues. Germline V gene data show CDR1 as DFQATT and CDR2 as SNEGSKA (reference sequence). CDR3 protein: CSAAQGLNQPQHF.

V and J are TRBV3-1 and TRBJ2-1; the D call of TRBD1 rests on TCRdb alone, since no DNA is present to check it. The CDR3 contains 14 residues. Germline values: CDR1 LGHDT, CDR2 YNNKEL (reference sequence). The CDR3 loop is CASSQDETDNEQFF.

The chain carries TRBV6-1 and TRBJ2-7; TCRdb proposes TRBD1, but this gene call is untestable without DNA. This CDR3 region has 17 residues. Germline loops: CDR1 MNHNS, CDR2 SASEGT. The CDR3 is CASSPPWDRAETYEQYF.

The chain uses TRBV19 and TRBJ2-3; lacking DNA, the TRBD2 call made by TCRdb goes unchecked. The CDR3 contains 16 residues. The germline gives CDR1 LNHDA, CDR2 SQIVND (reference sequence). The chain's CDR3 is CASSTKRLAGEDTQYF.

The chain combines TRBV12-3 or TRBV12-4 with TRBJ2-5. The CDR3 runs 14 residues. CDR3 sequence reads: CASSLLNKQETQYF.

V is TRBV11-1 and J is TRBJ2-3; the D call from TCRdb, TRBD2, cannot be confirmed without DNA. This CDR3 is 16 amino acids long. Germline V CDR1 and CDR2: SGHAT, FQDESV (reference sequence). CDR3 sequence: CASSSERGGPTDTQYF. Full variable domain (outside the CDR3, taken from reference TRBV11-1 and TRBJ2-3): EAEVAQSPRYKITEKSQAVAFWCDPISGHATLYWYRQILGQGPELLVQFQDESVVDDSQLPKDRFSAERLKGVDSTLKIQPAELGDSAMYLCASSSERGGPTDTQYFGPGTRLTVL.

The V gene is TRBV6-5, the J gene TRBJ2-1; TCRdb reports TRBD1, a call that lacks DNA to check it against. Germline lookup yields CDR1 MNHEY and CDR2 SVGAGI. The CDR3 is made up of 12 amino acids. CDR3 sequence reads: CASETGRNEQFF.

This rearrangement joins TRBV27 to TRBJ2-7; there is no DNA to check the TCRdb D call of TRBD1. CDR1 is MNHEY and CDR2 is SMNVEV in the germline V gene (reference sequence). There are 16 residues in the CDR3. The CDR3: CASSPGDRGWDSEQYF.

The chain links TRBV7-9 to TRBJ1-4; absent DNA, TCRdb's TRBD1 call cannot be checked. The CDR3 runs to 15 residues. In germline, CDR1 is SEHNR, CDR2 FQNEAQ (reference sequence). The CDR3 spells CASSFRQGTNEKLFF.

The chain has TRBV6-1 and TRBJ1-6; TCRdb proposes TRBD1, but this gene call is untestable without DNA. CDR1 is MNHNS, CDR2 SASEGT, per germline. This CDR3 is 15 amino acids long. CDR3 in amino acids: CASSEAQGAGSPLHF.

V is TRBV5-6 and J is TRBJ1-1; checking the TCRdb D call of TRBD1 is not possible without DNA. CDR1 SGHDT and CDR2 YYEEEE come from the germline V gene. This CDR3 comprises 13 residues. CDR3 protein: CASSTGTGVEAFF.

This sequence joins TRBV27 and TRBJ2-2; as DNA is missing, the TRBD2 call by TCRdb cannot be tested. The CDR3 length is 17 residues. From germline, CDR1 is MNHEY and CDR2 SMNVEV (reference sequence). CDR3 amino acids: CASSYLAGGPGTGELFF.

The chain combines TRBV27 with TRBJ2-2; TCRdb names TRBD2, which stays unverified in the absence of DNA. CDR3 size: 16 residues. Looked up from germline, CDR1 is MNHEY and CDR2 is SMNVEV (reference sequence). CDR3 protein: CASRNLAGEGTGELFF.

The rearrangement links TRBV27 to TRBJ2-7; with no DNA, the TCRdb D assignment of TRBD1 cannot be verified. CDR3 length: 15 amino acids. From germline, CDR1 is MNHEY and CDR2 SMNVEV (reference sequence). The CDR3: CASRVQGLGSYEQYF.

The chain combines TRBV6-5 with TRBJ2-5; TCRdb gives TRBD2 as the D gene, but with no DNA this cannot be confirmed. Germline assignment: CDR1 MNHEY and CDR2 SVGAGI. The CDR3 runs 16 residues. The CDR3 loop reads CASSYSKFGGEETQYF.

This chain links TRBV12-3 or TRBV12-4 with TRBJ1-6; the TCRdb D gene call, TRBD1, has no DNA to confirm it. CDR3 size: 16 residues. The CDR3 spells CASSSEKPRSNSPLHF.

CDR3 loop: CASRYQTSGYEQYF. The V gene is TRBV28, the J gene TRBJ2-7; TCRdb picks TRBD2, but there is no DNA to check that call. The CDR3 runs 14 residues. From germline, CDR1 is MDHEN and CDR2 SYDVKM.

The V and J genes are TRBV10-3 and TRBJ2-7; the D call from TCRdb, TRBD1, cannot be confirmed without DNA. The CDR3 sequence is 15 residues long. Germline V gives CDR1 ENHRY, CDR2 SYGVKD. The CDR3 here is CAISDTGTGTYEQYF.

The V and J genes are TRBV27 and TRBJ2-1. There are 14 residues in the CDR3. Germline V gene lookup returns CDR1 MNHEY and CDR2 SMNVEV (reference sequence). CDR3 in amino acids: CASSNTPWGNEQFF.

CDR3: CASSARDGSFTGYTF. V and J are TRBV9 and TRBJ1-2; TCRdb designates TRBD1, a call that cannot be tested without DNA. Looked up from germline, CDR1 is SGDLS and CDR2 is YYNGEE. This CDR3 spans 15 amino acids. Complete variable domain (other parts from reference TRBV9 and TRBJ1-2): DSGVTQTPKHLITATGQRVTLRCSPRSGDLSVYWYQQSLDQGLQFLIQYYNGEERAKGNILERFSAQQFPDLHSELNLSSLELGDSALYFCASSARDGSFTGYTFGSGTRLTVV.